Presented here are 8 T cell receptor beta chains from one specimen sequenced in a study of blood T cell repertoires in COVID-19. Method: immunoSEQ multiplex PCR; TCRdb's copy keeps in-frame clones and lacks some. The repertoire holds hundreds of thousands of clones, with approximately 86% as singletons. Sequencing used peripheral blood. Receptors originate from a woman aged 25 to 39 with acute or convalescent COVID-19.

This chain connects TRBV9 to TRBJ2-7; 10 positions match TRBD1. CDR1 is SGDLS and CDR2 is YYNGEE in the germline V gene. The CDR3 loop spans 14 amino acids. Germline trimming cut 4 bases from V and 4 bases from J; bases unmatched to any gene: 5. CDR3 in amino acids: CASSPAGQGYEQYF. CDR3 coding DNA: TGTGCCAGCAGCCCCGCGGGACAGGGGTACGAGCAGTACTTC.

The V call is TRBV7-9, the J call TRBJ2-7, with 9 bases aligning to TRBD1. Germline trimming cut 5 bases from V and 5 bases from J; bases unmatched to any gene: 7. The CDR3 has 14 amino acids. Per the germline V gene, CDR1 is SEHNR and CDR2 is FQNEAQ (reference sequence). This CDR3 reads CASSNGQGPNEQYF. CDR3 nucleotide sequence: TGTGCCAGCAGCAACGGACAGGGGCCCAACGAGCAGTACTTC.

This clone was seen once. The chain combines TRBV19 with TRBJ2-7; 7 bases match TRBD2. The CDR3 is 15 residues long. The J segment lost 7 bases and the V segment lost 0 bases, leaving 9 bases of the junction unmatched. Per the germline V gene, CDR1 is LNHDA and CDR2 is SQIVND (reference sequence). CDR3 region: CASSIEDSTSWEQYF. CDR3 nucleotide sequence: TGTGCCAGTAGTATAGAGGACTCGACTAGCTGGGAGCAGTACTTC.

V gene TRBV3-1 (or the pseudogene TRBV3-2) combines with J gene TRBJ2-5, with D unresolved. Germline V gene lookup returns CDR1 LGHDT and CDR2 YNNKEL (reference sequence). The CDR3 is made up of 16 amino acids. Trimming pared 7 bases from V and 1 base from J, leaving 19 bases between. The CDR3 spells CASTPQVSLFQETQYF. The CDR3 DNA sequence: TGTGCCAGCACCCCCCAAGTGAGTCTTTTCCAAGAGACCCAGTACTTC.

V usage is TRBV2 and J usage is TRBJ2-5; the D gene is possibly TRBD2 (5 bases). The CDR3 has 16 amino acids. From germline, CDR1 is SNHLY and CDR2 FYNNEI. With 0 bases removed from V and 5 bases from J, the gap between germline ends came to 16 bases. As DNA, the CDR3 is TGTGCCAGCAGTGAAGCGCTCCTAGCTATTCTGGAGACCCAGTACTTC. Residues: CASSEALLAILETQYF.

The chain couples TRBV5-6 to TRBJ1-5; 7 bases match TRBD1. V was pared by 4 bases and J by 3 bases, with 10 bases of the junction left unmatched. The CDR3 has 16 amino acids. Germline V CDR1 and CDR2: SGHDT, YYEEEE. Written as DNA, the CDR3 is TGTGCCAGCAGCCTATCAACAGGGGCTTTCAATCAGCCCCAGCATTTT. Its protein product is CASSLSTGAFNQPQHF.

V gene TRBV27 combines with J gene TRBJ1-5, with 8 bases lining up with TRBD1. V shed 6 bases, J shed 0 bases, and the junction held 4 bases outside the gene matches. This CDR3 has 15 amino acids. Germline CDR1 MNHEY, CDR2 SMNVEV (reference sequence). CDR3 sequence reads: CASSPGTGSNQPQHF. CDR3 DNA sequence: TGTGCCAGCAGCCCCGGGACAGGTAGCAATCAGCCCCAGCATTTT.

V is TRBV4-3 and J is TRBJ2-1; 7 bases are shared with TRBD2. CDR3 length: 14 residues. J lost 10 bases, V lost 4 bases, and 10 bases had no gene match. Per germline, CDR1 LGHNA and CDR2 YSLEER. CDR3 residues: CASSRTGGGGEQFF. CDR3 sequence (DNA): TGCGCCAGCAGCCGGACGGGCGGGGGTGGAGAGCAGTTCTTC.